This T cell receptor beta chain was obtained from a study of blood T cell repertoires in COVID-19. The CDR3 sequence is 16 residues long. V gave up 3 bases and J gave up 5 bases, with 22 bases separating them. Germline CDR1 is DFQATT and CDR2 is SNEGSKA (reference sequence). The assay was immunoSEQ multiplex PCR, and TCRdb's table has in-frame clones only and misses some. The sample holds around 35,000 clones; around 87% are singletons and the top ten take about 64%. This receptor was taken from a man aged 65 to 85 with acute or convalescent COVID-19. The sequenced material came from peripheral blood. The chain is built from TRBV20-1 and TRBJ1-2, with D possibly matching TRBD1 (5 bases). CDR3 sequence: CSASPLTDRINYGYTF. In DNA form, the CDR3 reads TGCAGTGCTAGTCCACTAACAGACAGAATTAATTATGGCTACACCTTC.